A single sample is the source of the 6 T cell receptor beta chains below, sequenced in a study of Graves' ophthalmopathy and Graves' hyperthyroidism. The study amplified TCR beta CDR3 regions using RNA transcripts. The library came from an HTBI-primed first-round RT-PCR and a second-round multiplex PCR. MiXCR was run by TCRdb on the multiplex PCR reads, yielding one entry per CDR3 protein. This table holds about 550,000 distinct CDR3 sequences, under 45% found once. The specimen sequenced was peripheral blood or thyroid tissue (not recorded which). These TCRs come from an adult man with Graves' hyperthyroidism.

This clonotype has a count of ten or more. The chain joins TRBV2 to TRBJ2-2; 8 positions match TRBD1. Germline CDR1 SNHLY, CDR2 FYNNEI. J gave up 2 bases and V 4 bases, and 6 bases lay outside the gene matches. This CDR3 has 16 residues. The CDR3 DNA sequence: TGTGCCAGCAGTGGCTATGGACAGGGTAACACCGGGGAGCTGTTTTTT. Residues: CASSGYGQGNTGELFF.

This clonotype has at least ten counts. The V call is TRBV6-6, the J call TRBJ2-5; weak D call: TRBD1 (6 bases). Per the germline V gene, CDR1 is MNHNY and CDR2 is SVGAGI (reference sequence). This CDR3 spans 14 amino acids. Trimming pared 4 bases from V and 5 bases from J, leaving 14 bases between. CDR3 in DNA: TGTGCCAGCAGTTCCGGACAGCGCCCTGAGACCCAGTACTTC. Translating gives CASSSGQRPETQYF.

This clonotype was recorded many times. This chain uses TRBV19 with TRBJ2-5; 11 bases fit TRBD2. The CDR3 runs 16 residues. V lost 5 bases to trimming and J lost 5 bases; unmatched junction nucleotides: 10. From germline, CDR1 is LNHDA and CDR2 SQIVND (reference sequence). CDR3 in DNA: TGTGCCAGTAGTCGGGGTACTAGCGGGAGTTTGGAGACCCAGTACTTC. It is translated as CASSRGTSGSLETQYF. The whole variable domain, filled in from reference TRBV19 and TRBJ2-5, reads DGGITQSPKYLFRKEGQNVTLSCEQNLNHDAMYWYRQDPGQGLRLIYYSQIVNDFQKGDIAEGYSVSREKKESFPLTVTSAQKNPTAFYLCASSRGTSGSLETQYFGPGTRLLVL.

This clonotype turned up a few times. The chain recombines TRBV7-9 with TRBJ2-3; D uncertain. V dropped 5 bases and J dropped 8 bases, with 8 bases sitting between them. The CDR3 extends over 11 amino acids. Germline CDR1 and CDR2: SEHNR and FQNEAQ (reference sequence). In nucleotides, the CDR3 is TGTGCCAGCAGCCCGGGCCCTACGCAGTATTTT. Amino acid sequence: CASSPGPTQYF.

CDR3 amino acids: CASSSTSGRANVLTF. In DNA, the CDR3 is TGTGCCAGCAGCTCGACTAGCGGGAGGGCCAACGTCCTGACTTTC. The chain uses TRBV2 and TRBJ2-6; 11 bases are shared with TRBD2. J lost 5 bases, V lost 6 bases, and 3 bases had no gene match. Germline CDR1 reads SNHLY; CDR2 reads FYNNEI. The CDR3 consists of 15 residues. Together with reference TRBV2 and TRBJ2-6, the CDR3 gives the full variable domain: EPEVTQTPSHQVTQMGQEVILRCVPISNHLYFYWYRQILGQKVEFLVSFYNNEISEKSEIFDDQFSVERPDGSNFTLKIRSTKLEDSAMYFCASSSTSGRANVLTFGAGSRLTVL.

This chain uses TRBV7-9 with TRBJ2-1; D may match TRBD1 or TRBD2 (5 bases each). Germline CDR1 and CDR2: SEHNR and FQNEAQ (reference sequence). V lost 5 bases and J lost 9, with 17 bases in between. The CDR3 is 14 residues long. The CDR3 region has the DNA TGTGCCAGCAGCCCGAGCTGGGGGAAGGGTGAGCAGTTCTTC. It encodes CASSPSWGKGEQFF.